This TCR beta chain was found in a study of blood T cell repertoires in COVID-19. Study summary: Acute and convalescent COVID-19 samples came from the United States, Italy and Spain. Sources were T cells, B-cell-depleted T cells, or PBMCs; the material itself was cDNA or gDNA.

V lost 9 bases, J lost 5 bases, and 3 bases stayed unmatched. The CDR3 is 14 amino acids. Germline-derived CDR1 and CDR2 are LNHDA and SQIVND (reference sequence). Original data processing: Estimation of nucleated cell counts was performed using reference gene primer amplification. Here immunoSEQ multiplex PCR was the method, and the copy in TCRdb shows in-frame clones only, minus some. V, J and clone size are taken as reported in that table, and D and trimming were inferred from the DNA itself. Of under 350,000 clones listed, around nine tenths are singletons. The source material was peripheral blood. The receptor was derived from a man between 40 and 49 years old with acute or convalescent COVID-19. The V call is TRBV19, the J call TRBJ2-2, with 13 bases lining up with TRBD2. Written as DNA, the CDR3 is TGTGCCAGCCTGGGACTAGCGGGGACCGGGGAGCTGTTTTTT. Amino acid sequence: CASLGLAGTGELFF.